This note documents a single TCR beta chain sequence. The data stem from a study of blood T cell repertoires in COVID-19. Original handling: Amplification of reference gene primers provided the estimated nucleated cell counts. TCRdb keeps only in-frame clones here, not all; method: immunoSEQ multiplex PCR. V, J and clone size reflect that table, while D and trimming were determined from the DNA. The repertoire holds 110,000 to 150,000 clones, with about 80% as singletons. Germline CDR1 LNHNV, CDR2 YYDKDF (reference sequence). The CDR3 runs 14 residues. V lost 0 bases, J lost 4 bases, and 7 bases lay in between.

Input material: peripheral blood. This rearrangement joins TRBV15 to TRBJ1-3, with D unresolved. The origin of this receptor is a human donor in a cohort sampled during active COVID-19. The DNA of the CDR3 is TGTGCCACCAGCAGAGATCCAGGAGGAAACACCATATATTTT. Protein sequence: CATSRDPGGNTIYF.